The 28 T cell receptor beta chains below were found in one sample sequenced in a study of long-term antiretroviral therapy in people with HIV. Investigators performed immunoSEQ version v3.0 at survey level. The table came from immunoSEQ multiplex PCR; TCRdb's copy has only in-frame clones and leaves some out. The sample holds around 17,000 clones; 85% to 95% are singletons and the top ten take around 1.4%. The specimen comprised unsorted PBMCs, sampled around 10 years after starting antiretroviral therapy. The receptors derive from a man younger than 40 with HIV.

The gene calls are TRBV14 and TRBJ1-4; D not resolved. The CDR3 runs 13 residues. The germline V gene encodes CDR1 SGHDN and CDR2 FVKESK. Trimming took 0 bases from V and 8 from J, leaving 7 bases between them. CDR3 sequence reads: CASSQERLEKLFF. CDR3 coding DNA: TGTGCCAGCAGCCAAGAACGTCTCGAAAAACTGTTTTTT. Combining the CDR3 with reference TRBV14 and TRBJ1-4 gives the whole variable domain EAGVTQFPSHSVIEKGQTVTLRCDPISGHDNLYWYRRVMGKEIKFLLHFVKESKQDESGMPNNRFLAERTGGTYSTLKVQPAELEDSGVYFCASSQERLEKLFFGSGTQLSVL.

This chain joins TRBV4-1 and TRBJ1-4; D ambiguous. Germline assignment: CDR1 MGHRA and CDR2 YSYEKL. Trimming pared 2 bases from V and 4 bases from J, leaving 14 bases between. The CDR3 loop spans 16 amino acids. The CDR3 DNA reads TGCGCCAGCAGCCAACTTCGGAACGGTCGTAATGAAAAACTGTTTTTT. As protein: CASSQLRNGRNEKLFF.

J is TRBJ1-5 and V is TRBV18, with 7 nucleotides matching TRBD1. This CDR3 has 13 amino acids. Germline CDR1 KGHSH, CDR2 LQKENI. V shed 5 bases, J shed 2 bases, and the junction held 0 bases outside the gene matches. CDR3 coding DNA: TGTGCCAGCTCAACAGGGGGCAATCAGCCCCAGCATTTT. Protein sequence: CASSTGGNQPQHF.

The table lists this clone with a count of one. The CDR3 protein is CASSYGDSSNQPQHF. The CDR3 coding sequence is TGTGCCAGCAGTTACGGGGACAGCAGCAATCAGCCCCAGCATTTT. V gene TRBV6-6 combines with J gene TRBJ1-5; 7 bases match TRBD1. The V gene's germline CDR1 is MNHNY and CDR2 SVGAGI (reference sequence). The length of the CDR3 is 15 residues. V dropped 2 bases and J dropped 1; count of bases not matched to a gene: 2.

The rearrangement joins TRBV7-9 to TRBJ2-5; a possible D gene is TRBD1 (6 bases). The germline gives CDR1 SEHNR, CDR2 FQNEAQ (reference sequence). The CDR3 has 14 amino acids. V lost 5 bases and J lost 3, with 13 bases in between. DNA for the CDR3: TGTGCCAGCAGCCTATTAGGACAGAAAGAGACCCAGTACTTC. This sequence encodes CASSLLGQKETQYF.

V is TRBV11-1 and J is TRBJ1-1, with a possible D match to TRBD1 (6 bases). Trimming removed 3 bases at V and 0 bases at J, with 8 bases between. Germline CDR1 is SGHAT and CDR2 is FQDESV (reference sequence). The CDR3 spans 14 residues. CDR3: CASSLGHLNTEAFF. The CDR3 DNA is TGTGCCAGCAGCTTGGGACACTTGAACACTGAAGCTTTCTTT.

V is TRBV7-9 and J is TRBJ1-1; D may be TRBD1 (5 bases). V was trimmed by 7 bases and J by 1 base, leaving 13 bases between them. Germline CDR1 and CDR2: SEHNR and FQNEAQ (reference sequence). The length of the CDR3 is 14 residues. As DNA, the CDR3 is TGTGCCAGCACCTTCTCGGGGGAGAACACTGAAGCTTTCTTT. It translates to CASTFSGENTEAFF.

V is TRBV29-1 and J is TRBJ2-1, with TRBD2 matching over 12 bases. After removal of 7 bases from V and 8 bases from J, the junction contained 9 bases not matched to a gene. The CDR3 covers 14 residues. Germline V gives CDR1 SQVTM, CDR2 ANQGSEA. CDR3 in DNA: TGCAGCGCTAGCGGGGGGGAGCTGAGTGATGAGCAGTTCTTC. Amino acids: CSASGGELSDEQFF.

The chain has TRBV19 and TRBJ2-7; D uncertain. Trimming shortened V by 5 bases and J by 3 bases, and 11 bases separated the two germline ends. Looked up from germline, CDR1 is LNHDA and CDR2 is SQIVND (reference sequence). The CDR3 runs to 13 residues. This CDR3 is CASSEFGFYEQYF. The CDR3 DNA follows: TGTGCCAGTAGTGAGTTCGGGTTCTACGAGCAGTACTTC.

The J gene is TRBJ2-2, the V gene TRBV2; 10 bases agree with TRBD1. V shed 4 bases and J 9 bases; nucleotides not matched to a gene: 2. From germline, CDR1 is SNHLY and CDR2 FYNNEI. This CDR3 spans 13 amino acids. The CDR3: CASSGQGARELFF. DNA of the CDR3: TGTGCCAGCAGTGGACAGGGGGCGAGGGAGCTGTTTTTT.

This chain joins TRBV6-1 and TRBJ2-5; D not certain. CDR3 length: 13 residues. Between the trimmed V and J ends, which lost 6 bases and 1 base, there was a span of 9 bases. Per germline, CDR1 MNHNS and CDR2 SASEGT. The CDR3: CASRVESQETQYF. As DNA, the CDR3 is TGTGCCAGCAGGGTTGAGTCCCAAGAGACCCAGTACTTC.

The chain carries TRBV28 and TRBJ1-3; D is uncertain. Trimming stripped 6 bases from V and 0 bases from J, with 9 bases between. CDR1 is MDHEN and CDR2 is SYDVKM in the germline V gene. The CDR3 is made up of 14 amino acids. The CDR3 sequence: CASSTQFSGNTIYF. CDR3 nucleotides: TGTGCCAGCAGCACTCAATTCTCTGGAAACACCATATATTTT.

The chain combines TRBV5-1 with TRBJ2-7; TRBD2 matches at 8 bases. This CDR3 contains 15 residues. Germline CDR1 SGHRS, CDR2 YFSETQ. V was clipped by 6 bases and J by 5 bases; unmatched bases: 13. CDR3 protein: CASKVEGLGGNEQYF. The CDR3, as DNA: TGCGCCAGCAAAGTGGAGGGACTAGGTGGGAACGAGCAGTACTTC.

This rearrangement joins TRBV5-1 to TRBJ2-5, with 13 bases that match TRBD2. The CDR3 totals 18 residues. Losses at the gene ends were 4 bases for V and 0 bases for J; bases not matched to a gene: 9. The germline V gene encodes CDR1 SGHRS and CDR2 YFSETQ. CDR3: CASSPGTSGKVDQETQYF. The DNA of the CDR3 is TGCGCCAGCAGCCCCGGGACTAGCGGGAAGGTGGACCAAGAGACCCAGTACTTC.

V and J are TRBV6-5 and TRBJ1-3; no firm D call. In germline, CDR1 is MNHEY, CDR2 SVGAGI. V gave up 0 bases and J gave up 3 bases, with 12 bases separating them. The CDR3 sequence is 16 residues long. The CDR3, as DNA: TGTGCCAGCAGTTACTCTCCGAGGGAAGATGGAAACACCATATATTTT. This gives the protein CASSYSPREDGNTIYF.

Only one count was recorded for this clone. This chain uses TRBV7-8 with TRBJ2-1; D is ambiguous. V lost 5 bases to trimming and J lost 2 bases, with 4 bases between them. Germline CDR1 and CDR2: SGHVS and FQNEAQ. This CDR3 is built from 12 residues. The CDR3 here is CASSPTYNEQFF. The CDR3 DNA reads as TGTGCCAGCAGCCCGACCTACAATGAGCAGTTCTTC. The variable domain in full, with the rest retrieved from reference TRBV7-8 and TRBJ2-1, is GAGVSQSPRYKVAKRGQDVALRCDPISGHVSLFWYQQALGQGPEFLTYFQNEAQLDKSGLPSDRFFAERPEGSVSTLKIQRTQQEDSAVYLCASSPTYNEQFFGPGTRLTVL.

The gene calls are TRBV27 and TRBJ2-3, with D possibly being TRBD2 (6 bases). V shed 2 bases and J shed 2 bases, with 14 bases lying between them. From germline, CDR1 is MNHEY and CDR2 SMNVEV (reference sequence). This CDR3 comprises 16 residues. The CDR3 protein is CASSLKAGRDTDTQYF. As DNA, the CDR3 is TGTGCCAGCAGTTTAAAGGCGGGGCGAGACACAGATACGCAGTATTTT.

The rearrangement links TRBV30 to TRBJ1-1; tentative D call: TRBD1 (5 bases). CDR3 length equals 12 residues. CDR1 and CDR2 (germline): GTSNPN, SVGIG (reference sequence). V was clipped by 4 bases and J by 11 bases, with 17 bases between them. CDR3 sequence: CAWNTGVSRAFF. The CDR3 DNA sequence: TGTGCCTGGAATACGGGGGTGAGCAGGGCTTTCTTT.

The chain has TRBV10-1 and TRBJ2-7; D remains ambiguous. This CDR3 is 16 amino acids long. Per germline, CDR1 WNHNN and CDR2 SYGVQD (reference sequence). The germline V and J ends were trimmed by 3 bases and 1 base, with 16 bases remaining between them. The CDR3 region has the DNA TGCGCCAGCAGTGATGGTACCAGTCCGAGTTCCTACGAGCAGTACGTC. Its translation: CASSDGTSPSSYEQYV.

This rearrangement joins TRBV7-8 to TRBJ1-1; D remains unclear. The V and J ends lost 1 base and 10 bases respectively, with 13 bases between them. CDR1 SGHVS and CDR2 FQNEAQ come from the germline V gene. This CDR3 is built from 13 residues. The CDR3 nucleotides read TGTGCCAGCAGCTTAGACACCAACTACTTAGCTTTCTTT. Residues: CASSLDTNYLAFF.

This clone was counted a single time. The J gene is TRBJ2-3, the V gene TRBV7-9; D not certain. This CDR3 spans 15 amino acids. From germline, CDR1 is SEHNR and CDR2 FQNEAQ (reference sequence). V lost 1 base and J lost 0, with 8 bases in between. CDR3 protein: CASSLGLTSTDTQYF. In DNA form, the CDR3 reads TGTGCCAGCAGCTTAGGATTGACTAGCACAGATACGCAGTATTTT.

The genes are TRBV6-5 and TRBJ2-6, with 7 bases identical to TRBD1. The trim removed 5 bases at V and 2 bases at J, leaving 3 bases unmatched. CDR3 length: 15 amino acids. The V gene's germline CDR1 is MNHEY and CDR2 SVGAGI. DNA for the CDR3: TGTGCCAGCAGTCCCCAGGGGGCTGGGGCCAACGTCCTGACTTTC. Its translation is CASSPQGAGANVLTF.

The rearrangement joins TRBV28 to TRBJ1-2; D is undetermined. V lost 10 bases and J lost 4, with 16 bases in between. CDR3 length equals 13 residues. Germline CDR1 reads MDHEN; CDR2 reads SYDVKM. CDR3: CATLQSSLYGYTF. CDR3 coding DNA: TGTGCCACGTTACAGAGTTCCCTCTATGGCTACACCTTC.

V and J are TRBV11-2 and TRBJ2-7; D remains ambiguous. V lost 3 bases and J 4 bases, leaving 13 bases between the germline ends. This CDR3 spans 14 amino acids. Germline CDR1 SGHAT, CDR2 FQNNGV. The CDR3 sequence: CASSLEQSQYEQYF. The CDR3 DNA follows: TGTGCCAGCAGCTTGGAACAGAGTCAATACGAGCAGTACTTC.

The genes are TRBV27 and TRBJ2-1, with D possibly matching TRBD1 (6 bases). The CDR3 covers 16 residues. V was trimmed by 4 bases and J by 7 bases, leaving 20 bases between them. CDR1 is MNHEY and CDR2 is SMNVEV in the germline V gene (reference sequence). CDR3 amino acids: CASSSYRVRQGNEQFF. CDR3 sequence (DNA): TGTGCCAGCAGTTCCTACAGGGTCCGACAAGGGAATGAGCAGTTCTTC.

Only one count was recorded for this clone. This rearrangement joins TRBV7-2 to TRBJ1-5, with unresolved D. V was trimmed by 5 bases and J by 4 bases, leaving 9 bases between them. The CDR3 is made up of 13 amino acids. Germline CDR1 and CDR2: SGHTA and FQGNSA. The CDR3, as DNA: TGTGCCAGCAGCGTCCGGGGAAATCAGCCCCAGCATTTT. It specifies CASSVRGNQPQHF.

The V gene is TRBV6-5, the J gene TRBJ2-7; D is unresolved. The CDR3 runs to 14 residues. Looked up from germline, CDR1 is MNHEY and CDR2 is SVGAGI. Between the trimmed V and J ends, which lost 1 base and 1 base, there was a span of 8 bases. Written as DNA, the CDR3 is TGTGCCAGCAGTTACTTGGGCACTTCCTACGAGCAGTACTTC. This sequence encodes CASSYLGTSYEQYF.

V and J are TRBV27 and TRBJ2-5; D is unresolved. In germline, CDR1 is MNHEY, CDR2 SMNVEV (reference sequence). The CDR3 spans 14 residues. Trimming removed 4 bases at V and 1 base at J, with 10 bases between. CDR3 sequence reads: CASSSSGPQETQYF. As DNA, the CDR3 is TGTGCCAGCAGTTCGTCGGGTCCCCAAGAGACCCAGTACTTC.